This TCR beta chain was sequenced during a study of tumor and adjacent non-tumor tissue in lung cancer. RNA was extracted from bulk tissue without any cell sorting. This CDR3 spans 15 amino acids. Trimming removed 10 bases from V and 1 base from J; junction bases left unmatched: 10. CDR1 and CDR2 (germline): MNHNS, SASEGT. Three rounds of nested PCR, following a modified ARM-PCR protocol, produced the TCRbeta library. TCRdb called the multiplex PCR reads again in MiXCR, with one record for every CDR3 protein. Of roughly 81,000 distinct CDR3 sequences listed, around 70% are singletons. Sequences were obtained from lung tumor tissue. The V and J genes are TRBV6-1 and TRBJ1-3; 7 positions agree with TRBD1. This sequence originates from a woman aged 70-85 years with non-small cell lung cancer. CDR3 residues: CATRTGFPSGNTIYF. The CDR3, as DNA: TGTGCCACCCGGACAGGCTTTCCGTCTGGAAACACCATATATTTT.